This TCR beta chain is from a study of cytomegalovirus exposure and HLA in healthy donors (dated by TCRdb to 2016 to 2017). For context, the study as a whole: In an earlier analysis of approximately 640 of the donors, under 300 Gb of sequence data and roughly 100 million unique TCR beta sequences from roughly 180 million T cells were reported. All discovery cohort repertoires had been generated on a single sequencing platform. In the later analysis, no new phenotypic data were used to find candidate immune exposures; instead, reliance was placed on TCR beta sequences and their occurrence across donors. The number of donors typed differed by locus, with about 620-630 for A, B, C, DRB1 and DQB1, roughly 520 for DQA1, approximately 580 for DPA1, and around 460 for DPB1. Alongside the repertoire data, information on donor age, sex, ethnicity and CMV serostatus was compiled. To predict cytomegalovirus infection status, the study brought together high-throughput TCR immunosequencing, statistical association of individual TCRs with disease status, and machine learning. In addition to the first cohort of about 650 subjects, a separate validation cohort of approximately 110 different subjects was used. HLA typing included class I and class II loci at four-digit resolution. The study used immunosequencing to profile the T cell repertoires of 670 or so subjects and linked those repertoires to cytomegalovirus serostatus. Across some 400 genotyped donors of the cohort, an average of approximately 200,000 unique TCR beta nucleotide sequences per donor were sequenced, and roughly a sixth of those sequences were non-productive. A few DR-DQ haplotypes were handled as single units for association and clustering because linkage in the cohort was strong. Genome-wide SNP genotypes for about three fifths of the roughly 670 donors were used in a later genetic analysis, which treated that subset as a discovery cohort. A later analysis re-examined previously published TCR beta repertoires from more than 550 donors and added high-resolution HLA genotyping to investigate patterns of TCR occurrence. Roughly 300 gigabases of sequencing data and tens of millions of unique TCR sequences were included in an early release covering roughly 600 HLA-typed donors. Of the 350 to 450 genotyped donors, 65% to 90% were placed in the genetic ancestry cluster associated with self-reported Caucasian donors. The aim of the study was to test whether cataloging public T cell receptors could identify signatures of past pathogen exposure. An earlier analysis of 587 of the donors applied high-throughput TCR beta sequencing to assess whether each TCR beta V gene segment acted as functional or pseudogenic. Broad study findings and their caveats: Fewer than 20 rarely observed V segments, including chromosome 9 orphons, were excluded from the earlier analysis of a few hundred of the donors because counts were too low. Across donors, most TCR sequences were observed very rarely, whereas some public TCRs were present in many individuals. At a false discovery rate of 0.05, a later analysis linked 16,951 TCR beta sequences to specific HLA alleles. A few of the identified cytomegalovirus-associated TCR beta chains were confirmed in vitro to be specific for cytomegalovirus antigens. The only immune exposure information available for the cohort was CMV serostatus. Linkage disequilibrium might explain the correlated functional status among segregating V segments, but an unknown experimental factor could not be ruled out. In a later analysis, several top co-occurrence clusters were reported to appear linked to parvovirus B19, influenza, CMV and Epstein-Barr virus. When HLA alleles, especially DR and DQ, strongly co-occurred, attributing TCR associations to individual alleles was difficult. Roughly uniform sequencing depth across donors was assumed in presence/absence analyses, although this assumption may not hold. Compared with the 666-donor mean, donors in an Asian-associated ancestry cluster had fewer N-insertions in productive TCRs, according to a later genetic analysis. A group of highly shared sequence variants was considered likely to be a technical artifact of the sequencing pipeline. Because HLA typing was missing for some donors at each locus, association tests included only the typed subset. In the study, 150 to 200 TCR beta chains were listed as associated with cytomegalovirus. According to a later analysis, TCR association rates differed among HLA loci, with DRB1 alleles showing the most associated TCRs and HLA-C alleles showing the fewest. In an earlier analysis of around 600 of the donors, most TCR beta V segments were observed in productive rearrangements about 90% or about 30% of the time, broadly matching IMGT annotations. In a later analysis, most CMV-associated TCR beta chains were found to appear HLA-restricted, with HLA associations seemingly driven largely by CMV exposure. In a later genetic analysis, a missense DCLRE1C variant was associated with V-gene and J-gene trimming of TCR beta chains, and the association was replicated in an independent cohort. In a later analysis, HLA-associated TCR beta chains showed more clonal expansion and lower generation probabilities than non-associated chains that were equally common. The authors suggested that the approach could potentially be generalized to other disease states and immunological phenotypes. A further reported finding was that TCR beta sequences accurately predicted the HLA-A and HLA-B alleles for most subjects in the first cohort. Some IMGT-functional V segments, including TRBV6-2 and TRBV6-3, could not be told apart with the 87-base-pair reads, so those segments were excluded. The cohort was sequenced for TCR beta chains only, and without alpha or paired-chain data the features that could be detected were limited. The classifier was reported to diagnose cytomegalovirus status with high specificity and sensitivity in both the original and validation cohorts.

The CDR3 covers 16 residues, taking in both the cysteine and the phenylalanine. Of all the DNA, just the CDR3 is kept, 48 bases in frame from base 1. From the germline V gene, CDR1 is MGHRA and CDR2 is YSYEKL. Clipping removes 3 bases from V and 4 bases from J, with 10 as the unmatched junction base count. In total, 630 or so healthy bone marrow donors made up the cohort. At the time of sampling, every cohort member was nominally healthy, though immune exposures that went unrecorded were likely present. The donor tested CMV seronegative, placing the donor among the 350 or so seronegative members of the cohort. A peripheral blood sample was collected from each donor, and TCR beta sequencing was performed on peripheral blood mononuclear cells. The Qiagen DNeasy Blood Extraction Kit was used to extract genomic DNA from the blood cell samples. Libraries were prepared through the immunoSEQ multiplex PCR assay. For the multiplex PCR, a mixture combining 60 forward primers for TCR Vbeta segments and 13 reverse primers for TCR Jbeta segments was used. The CDR3 region of rearranged TCR beta genes was amplified from genomic DNA by a multiplex PCR assay. The Illumina HiSeq System was used to sequence the amplified TCR beta libraries as 87-base-pair reads. On the authors' methods: Across the roughly 670 repertoires, a later analysis counted about 81 million unique TCR beta chains, around 10 million of which were shared by at least two donors. Raw reads were error-corrected and collapsed into unique sequences by a nearest-neighbor algorithm in which closely related sequences were merged to remove PCR and sequencing errors. CDR3 sequences were aligned to IMGT reference sequences to assign V, D and J gene segments. For a sequence to be retained, a match of at least six nucleotides was required to both a V gene segment and a J gene segment. A rearrangement was called productive if the CDR3 had no stop codons and remained in frame with V and J, and every other rearrangement was called non-productive. CDR3 was defined according to IMGT convention as the region running from the second conserved V-encoded cysteine to the conserved J-encoded phenylalanine. Sequences without an unambiguous match to a single V gene segment were excluded from the earlier analysis of about 630 of the donors. An earlier analysis of 587 of the donors called V segments functional above 56.7% productive rearrangements and segregating when the between-donor standard deviation exceeded 5%. A statistical classification framework was built for diagnosing cytomegalovirus status from the catalog of TCR beta chain sequences. In a later analysis, TCR nucleotide sequences were compared against IMGT/GENE-DB human TR gene sequences so that V and J genes could be assigned. In a later analysis, CDR3 sequences and most-parsimonious VDJ recombination scenarios were assigned using the TCRdist pipeline. In a later analysis, each TCR beta chain was defined by its CDR3 amino acid sequence together with its V-gene family, and reads lacking a unique V-gene family were excluded. A later analysis removed 500 to 600 highly shared, low-generation-probability nucleotide sequences to deal with suspected cross-contamination and a sequencing artifact. In a later analysis, a clonal expansion index for each public chain was calculated from normalized within-repertoire ranks of inferred template counts. Generation probabilities in a later analysis came from a VDJ recombination model fitted to out-of-frame rearrangements, and those results were checked against IGoR. In a later analysis, hypergeometric tests were used to score TCR-TCR, TCR-HLA and TCR-CMV co-occurrence, with a repertoire-size bias correction applied to TCR pairs. In a later analysis, false discovery rates were estimated by permuting HLA or CMV assignments 20 times. A later analysis grouped co-occurring TCRs with DBSCAN, adding TCRdist sequence similarity when clustering within HLA-allele-positive subsets. For co-occurrence clustering, repertoires with fewer than 30,000 or more than 120,000 public chains were excluded, along with a handful of repertoires with anomalous nucleotide sharing. TCRdb stores this immuneACCESS table with in-frame sequences only. Part of the clones is absent; in the studies checked, under half of the shortfall reflects unresolved V genes, and no reason is known for the rest. V and J calls and clone size are those listed in that table; D and trimming were worked out from the DNA. Within this sample are fewer than 200,000 clones, with approximately 71% of them counted one time only. Over 1.2% of the sample belongs to the ten largest clones.

This clone was detected a few times. What this receptor recognizes is not known. No clone much larger than this one lies a single base away; base qualities are absent. This clonotype was sampled from a girl under 18 in good health and CMV-seronegative. Sequenced material: PBMCs. Recombination linked TRBV4-1 to TRBJ1-1, and 8 junction bases match TRBD1. In nucleotide form, the sequence is TGCGCCAGCAGCCAGGAGCTCCTACAGGGGGGCACTGAAGCTTTCTTT. Translated, this gives CASSQELLQGGTEAFF.